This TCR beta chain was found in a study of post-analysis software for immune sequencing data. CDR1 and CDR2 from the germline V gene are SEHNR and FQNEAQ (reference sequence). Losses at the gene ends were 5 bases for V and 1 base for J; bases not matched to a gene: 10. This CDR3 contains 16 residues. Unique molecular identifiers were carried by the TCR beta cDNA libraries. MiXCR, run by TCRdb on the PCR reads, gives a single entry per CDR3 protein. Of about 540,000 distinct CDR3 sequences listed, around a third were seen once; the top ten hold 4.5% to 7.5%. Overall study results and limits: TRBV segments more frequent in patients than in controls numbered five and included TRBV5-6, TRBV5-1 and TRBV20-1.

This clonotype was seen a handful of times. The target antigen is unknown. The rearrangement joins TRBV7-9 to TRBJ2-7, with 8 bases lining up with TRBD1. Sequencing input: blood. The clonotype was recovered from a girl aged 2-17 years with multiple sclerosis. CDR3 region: CASSPDRGRGSYEQYF. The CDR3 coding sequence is TGTGCCAGCAGCCCAGACAGGGGCAGAGGGTCCTACGAGCAGTACTTC.